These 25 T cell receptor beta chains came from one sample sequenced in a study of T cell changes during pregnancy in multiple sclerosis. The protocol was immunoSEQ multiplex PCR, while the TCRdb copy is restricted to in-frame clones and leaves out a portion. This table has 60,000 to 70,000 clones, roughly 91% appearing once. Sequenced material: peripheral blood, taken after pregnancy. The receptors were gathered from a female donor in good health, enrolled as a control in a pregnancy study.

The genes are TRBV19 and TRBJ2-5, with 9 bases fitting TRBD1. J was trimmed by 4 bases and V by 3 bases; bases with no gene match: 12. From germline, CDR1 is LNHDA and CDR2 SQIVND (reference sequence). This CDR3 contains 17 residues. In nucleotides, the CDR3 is TGTGCCAGTAGTATTCGGCTAACAGGGGGCATAGGAGAGACCCAGTACTTC. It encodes CASSIRLTGGIGETQYF.

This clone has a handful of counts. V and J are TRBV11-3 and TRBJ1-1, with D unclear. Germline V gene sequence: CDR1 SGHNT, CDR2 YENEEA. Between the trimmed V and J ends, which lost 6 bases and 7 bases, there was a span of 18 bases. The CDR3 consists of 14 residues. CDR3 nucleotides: TGTGCCAGCAGTCCGAGACTCGACGGGGTTGAAGCTTTCTTT. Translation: CASSPRLDGVEAFF. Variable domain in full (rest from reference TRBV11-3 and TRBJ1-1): EAGVVQSPRYKIIEKKQPVAFWCNPISGHNTLYWYLQNLGQGPELLIRYENEEAVDDSQLPKDRFSAERLKGVDSTLKIQPAELGDSAVYLCASSPRLDGVEAFFGQGTRLTVV.

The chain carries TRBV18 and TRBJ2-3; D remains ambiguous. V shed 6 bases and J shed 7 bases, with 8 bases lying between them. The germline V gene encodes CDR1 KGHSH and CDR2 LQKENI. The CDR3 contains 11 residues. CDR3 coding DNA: TGTGCCAGCTCCCCCGAGAATACGCAGTATTTT. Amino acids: CASSPENTQYF.

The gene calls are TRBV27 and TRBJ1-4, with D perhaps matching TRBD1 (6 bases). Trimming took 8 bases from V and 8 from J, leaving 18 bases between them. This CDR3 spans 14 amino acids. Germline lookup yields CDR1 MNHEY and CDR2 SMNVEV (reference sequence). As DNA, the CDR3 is TGTGCCAGCCTCGAACAGGGTTTGGTCGAAAAACTGTTTTTT. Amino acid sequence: CASLEQGLVEKLFF.

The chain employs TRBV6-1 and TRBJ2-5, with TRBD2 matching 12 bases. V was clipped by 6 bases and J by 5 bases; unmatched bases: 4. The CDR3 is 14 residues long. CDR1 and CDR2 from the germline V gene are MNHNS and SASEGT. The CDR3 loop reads CASRRGLAGETQYF. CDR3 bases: TGTGCCAGCAGGCGCGGACTAGCGGGGGAGACCCAGTACTTC.

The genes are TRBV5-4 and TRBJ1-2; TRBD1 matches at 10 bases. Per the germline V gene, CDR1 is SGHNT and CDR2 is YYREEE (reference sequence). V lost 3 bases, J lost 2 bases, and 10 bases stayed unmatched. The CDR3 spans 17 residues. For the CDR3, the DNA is TGTGCCAGCAGCTGGGGTGGGACAGGGGACGTAAACTATGGCTACACCTTC. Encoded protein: CASSWGGTGDVNYGYTF.

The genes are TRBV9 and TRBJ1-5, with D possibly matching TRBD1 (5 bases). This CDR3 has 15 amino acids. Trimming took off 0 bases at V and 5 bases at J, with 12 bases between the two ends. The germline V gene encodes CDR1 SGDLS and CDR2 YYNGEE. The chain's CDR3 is CASSVAGIPDQPQHF. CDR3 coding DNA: TGTGCCAGCAGCGTAGCAGGGATCCCCGATCAGCCCCAGCATTTT.

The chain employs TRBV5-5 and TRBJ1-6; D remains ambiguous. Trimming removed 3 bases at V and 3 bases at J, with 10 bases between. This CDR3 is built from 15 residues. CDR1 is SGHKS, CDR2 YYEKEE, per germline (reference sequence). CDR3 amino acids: CASSYGEDYNSPLHF. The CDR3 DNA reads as TGTGCCAGCAGCTATGGGGAGGACTATAATTCACCCCTCCACTTT. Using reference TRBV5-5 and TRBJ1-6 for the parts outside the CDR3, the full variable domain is DAGVTQSPTHLIKTRGQQVTLRCSPISGHKSVSWYQQVLGQGPQFIFQYYEKEERGRGNFPDRFSARQFPNYSSELNVNALLLGDSALYLCASSYGEDYNSPLHFGNGTRLTVT.

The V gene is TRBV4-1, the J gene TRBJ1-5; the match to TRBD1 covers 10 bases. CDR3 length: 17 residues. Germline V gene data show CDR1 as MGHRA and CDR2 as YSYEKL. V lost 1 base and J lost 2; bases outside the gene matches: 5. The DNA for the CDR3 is TGCGCCAGCAGCCAAGCCTTTGGGACAGGGGGCAATCAGCCCCAGCATTTT. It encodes CASSQAFGTGGNQPQHF.

The CDR3 spells CAIGGSGGARTGELFF. Here the CDR3 DNA reads TGTGCCATCGGGGGTAGCGGGGGGGCGAGGACCGGGGAGCTGTTTTTT. The J gene is TRBJ2-2, the V gene TRBV7-2; 11 nucleotides line up with TRBD2. V lost 10 bases, J lost 5 bases, and 12 bases stayed unmatched. Germline V lookup: CDR1 SGHTA, CDR2 FQGNSA. The CDR3 totals 16 residues.

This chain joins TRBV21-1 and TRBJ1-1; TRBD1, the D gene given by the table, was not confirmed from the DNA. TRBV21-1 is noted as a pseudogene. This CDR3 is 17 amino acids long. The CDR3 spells CASSKRDRMRSNTEAFF. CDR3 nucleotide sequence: TGTGCCAGCAGCAAACGGGACAGGATGCGATCGAACACTGAAGCTTTCTTT.

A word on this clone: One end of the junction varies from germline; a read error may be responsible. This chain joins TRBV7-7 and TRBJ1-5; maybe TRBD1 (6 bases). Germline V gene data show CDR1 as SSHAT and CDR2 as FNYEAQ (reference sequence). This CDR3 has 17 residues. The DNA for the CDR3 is TGTGCTAGCAGCTTAGAGGGGGACCCTAATAGCAATCAGCCCCAGCATTTT. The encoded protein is CASSLEGDPNSNQPQHF.

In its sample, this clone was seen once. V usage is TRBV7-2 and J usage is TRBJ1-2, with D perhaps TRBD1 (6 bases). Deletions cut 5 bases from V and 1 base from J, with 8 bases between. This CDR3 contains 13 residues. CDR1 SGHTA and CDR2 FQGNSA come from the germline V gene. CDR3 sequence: CASSHRDNYGYTF. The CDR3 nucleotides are TGTGCCAGCAGCCACAGGGATAACTATGGCTACACCTTC.

The CDR3 sequence is CAWSRRTGIAIHEQYF. DNA for the CDR3: TGTGCCTGGAGTCGACGGACAGGGATAGCTATACACGAGCAGTACTTC. This chain links TRBV30 with TRBJ2-7; 8 nucleotides agree with TRBD1. With 2 bases clipped from V and 5 bases from J, the junction kept 14 bases outside the gene matches. Germline V gives CDR1 GTSNPN, CDR2 SVGIG (reference sequence). The CDR3 is 16 residues long.

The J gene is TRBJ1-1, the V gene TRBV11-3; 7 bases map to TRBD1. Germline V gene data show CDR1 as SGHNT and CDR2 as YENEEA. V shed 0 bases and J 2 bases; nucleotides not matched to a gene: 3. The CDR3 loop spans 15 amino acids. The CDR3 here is CASSLESGGNTEAFF. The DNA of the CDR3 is TGTGCCAGCAGCTTAGAGTCAGGGGGTAACACTGAAGCTTTCTTT.

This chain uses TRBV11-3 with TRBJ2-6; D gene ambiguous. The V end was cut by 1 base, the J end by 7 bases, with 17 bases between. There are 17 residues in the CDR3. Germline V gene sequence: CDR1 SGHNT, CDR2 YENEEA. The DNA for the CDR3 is TGTGCCAGCAGCTTAGTATCCTGGTACCGCGGAGCCAACGTCCTGACTTTC. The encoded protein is CASSLVSWYRGANVLTF.

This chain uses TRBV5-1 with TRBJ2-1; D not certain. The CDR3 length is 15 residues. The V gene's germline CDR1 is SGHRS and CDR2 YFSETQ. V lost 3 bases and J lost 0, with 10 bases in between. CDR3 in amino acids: CASSSNPSSYNEQFF. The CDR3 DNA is TGCGCCAGCAGCTCCAATCCGAGCTCCTACAATGAGCAGTTCTTC.

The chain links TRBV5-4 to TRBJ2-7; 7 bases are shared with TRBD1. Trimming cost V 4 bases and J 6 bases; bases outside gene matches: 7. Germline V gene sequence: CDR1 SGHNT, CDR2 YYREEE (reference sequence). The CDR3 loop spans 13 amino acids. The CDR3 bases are TGTGCCAGCAGCCTGGACTGGACAGGCGAGCAGTACTTC. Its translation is CASSLDWTGEQYF.

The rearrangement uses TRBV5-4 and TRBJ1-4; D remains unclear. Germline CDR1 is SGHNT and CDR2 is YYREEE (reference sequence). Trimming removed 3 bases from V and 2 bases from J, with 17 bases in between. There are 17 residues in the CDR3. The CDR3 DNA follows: TGTGCCAGCAGCTCAAATCGTGGAGGTTTGACTAATGAAAAACTGTTTTTT. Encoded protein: CASSSNRGGLTNEKLFF.

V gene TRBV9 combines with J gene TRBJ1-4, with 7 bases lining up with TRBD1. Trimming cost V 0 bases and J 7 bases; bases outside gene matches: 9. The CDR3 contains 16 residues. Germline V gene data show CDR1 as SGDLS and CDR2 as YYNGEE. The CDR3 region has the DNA TGTGCCAGCAGCGTAGCCCCGACAGGGCGGAGTGAAAAACTGTTTTTT. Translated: CASSVAPTGRSEKLFF.

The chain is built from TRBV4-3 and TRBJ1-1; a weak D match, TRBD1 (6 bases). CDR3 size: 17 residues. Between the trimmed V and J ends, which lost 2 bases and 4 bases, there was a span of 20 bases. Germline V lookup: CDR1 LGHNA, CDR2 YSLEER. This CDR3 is CASSQLPRGGIRTEAFF. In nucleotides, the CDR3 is TGCGCCAGCAGCCAACTCCCCAGGGGAGGGATTCGCACTGAAGCTTTCTTT.

CDR3 sequence: CASSFGLAGGNTGELFF. The CDR3 DNA sequence: TGTGCCAGCAGTTTCGGACTAGCGGGGGGTAACACCGGGGAGCTGTTTTTT. The J gene is TRBJ2-2, the V gene TRBV27; 14 nucleotides align to TRBD2. The CDR3 spans 17 residues. V shed 3 bases and J 2 bases; nucleotides not matched to a gene: 2. Germline V gene data show CDR1 as MNHEY and CDR2 as SMNVEV (reference sequence).

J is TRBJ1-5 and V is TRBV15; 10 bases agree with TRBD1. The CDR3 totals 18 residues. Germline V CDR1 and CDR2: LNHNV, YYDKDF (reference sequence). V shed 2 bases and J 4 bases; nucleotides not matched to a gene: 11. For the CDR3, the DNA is TGTGCCACCAGCAGAAACGACAGGGGGCGTTTATCAAATCAGCCCCAGCATTTT. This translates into CATSRNDRGRLSNQPQHF.

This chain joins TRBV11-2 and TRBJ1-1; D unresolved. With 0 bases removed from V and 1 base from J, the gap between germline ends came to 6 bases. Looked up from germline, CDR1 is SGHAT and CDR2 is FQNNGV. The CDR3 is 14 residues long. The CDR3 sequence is CASSLERGNTEAFF. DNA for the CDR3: TGTGCCAGCAGCTTAGAACGGGGGAACACTGAAGCTTTCTTT.

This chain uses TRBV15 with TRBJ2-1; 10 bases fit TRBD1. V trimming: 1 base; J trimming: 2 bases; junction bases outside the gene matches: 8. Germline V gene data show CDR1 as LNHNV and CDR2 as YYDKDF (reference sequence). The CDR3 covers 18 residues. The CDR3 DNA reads TGTGCCACCAGCAGAGGTGTTTCCGGGACAGGGGCCTACAATGAGCAGTTCTTC. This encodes CATSRGVSGTGAYNEQFF. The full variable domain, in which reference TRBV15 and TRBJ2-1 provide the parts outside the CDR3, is DAMVIQNPRYQVTQFGKPVTLSCSQTLNHNVMYWYQQKSSQAPKLLFHYYDKDFNNEADTPDNFQSRRPNTSFCFLDIRSPGLGDTAMYLCATSRGVSGTGAYNEQFFGPGTRLTVL.